This T cell receptor beta chain was captured by sequencing in a study of cytomegalovirus exposure and HLA in healthy donors. The PCR ran on 60 Vbeta and 13 Jbeta primers. Generated by immunoSEQ multiplex PCR, the TCRdb table keeps only in-frame clones and is missing some. This table has 120,000 to 150,000 clones, 73% appearing once. The CDR3 runs to 13 residues. Between the trimmed V and J ends, which lost 7 bases and 4 bases, there was a span of 13 bases. The germline V gene encodes CDR1 MDHEN and CDR2 SYDVKM. The sample comprised PBMCs. The genes are TRBV28 and TRBJ1-1, with D maybe TRBD1 (5 bases). The TCR was taken from a woman aged 18-30 years in good health and CMV-seronegative. CDR3 region: CASTLTVPTEAFF. The CDR3 region has the DNA TGTGCCAGCACCCTGACAGTTCCCACTGAAGCTTTCTTT.